This T cell receptor beta chain was documented in a study of T cell repertoires in cytomegalovirus infection. In the study overall: HLA-B-restricted CMV epitopes that are well studied were used alongside recently identified HLA-C-restricted ones. It can be stated that public TCR beta signatures indicated CMV infection as well as a matching HLA type. Notes on the study in general: People with CMV and the relevant HLA were identified by cumulative public TCR beta family frequency. Across the ex vivo response, the dominant clonotypes were HLA-C-restricted CMV-specific TCR beta clonotypes.

One entry per CDR3 protein, called by TCRdb with MiXCR from the reads. The sample carries 570,000 or so distinct CDR3 sequences, over 35% recorded once. This clonotype showed up just once. Its antigen is currently unknown. Germline V CDR1 and CDR2: MGHRA, YSYEKL. The CDR3 consists of 13 residues. V gave up 6 bases and J gave up 6 bases; unmatched junction bases: 7. The TCR was taken from a human donor in good health (CMV status not recorded). Some clones in this sample may be carry-over from other donors' samples. Source: cultured PBMCs, taken from culture after CMV antigen stimulation. J is TRBJ1-1 and V is TRBV4-1; TRBD1 aligns across 7 bases. In DNA form, the CDR3 reads TGCGCCAGCAGTGCCCGAGGGGGCCCTGAAGCTTTCTTT. It encodes CASSARGGPEAFF.